This TCR beta chain was captured in a study of blood T cell repertoires in COVID-19 (dated by TCRdb to between 2020 and 2021). Concerning the study at large: Samples covering the acute and convalescent phases of COVID-19 were provided by collaborators in the United States, Italy and Spain. The prospective study material was composed of cDNA or gDNA derived from T cells, B-cell-depleted T cells, or PBMCs. Subjects who had been exposed to COVID-19, were actively infected with it, or had recovered from it provided the deeply sampled blood TCRbeta repertoires that made up the dataset. The repertoires were released in a freely available public database meant as a resource for research on the immune response to SARS-CoV-2. The samples were drawn from the first 160 participants of the ongoing ImmuneRACE study and from about 1,200 subjects provided by 6 global collaborators. Nearly every sample came with metadata listing a de-identified subject ID, COVID-19 status, age in years and sex. Where available, HLA class I and class II types were obtained from metadata supplied by the sample provider rather than from assay-based typing.

The full study reports these points: Clinical and demographic metadata were provided uncurated, with the amount varying by source and participant.

Enrolling through a virtual design, the prospective study's participants ranged in age from roughly 18 to 95 years and lived across roughly 24 United States geographic areas. In the prospective study, participants were assigned to cohorts based on the clinical history participants reported in a screening survey and a study questionnaire. ImmuneRACE Cohort 3 recovered participants were defined by two consecutive negative NP/OP PCR tests, healthcare professional clearance, or symptom resolution. In the prospective study, whole blood, serum and a nasopharyngeal or oropharyngeal swab were collected from each participant by mobile phlebotomists. Prospective study participants could optionally give additional blood draws and questionnaires over an approximately 2-month period. Blood samples from the prospective study were shipped frozen or at room temperature prior to DNA extraction. CDR1 and CDR2, per the germline V gene, are SGHAT and FQNNGV. V is pruned by 4 bases and J by 8 bases, leaving 20 bases of the junction without a gene match. Taken from cysteine to phenylalanine, the CDR3 has 18 residues. Only the CDR3 DNA is retained, 54 bases long and in frame from the first base.

There are a few counts of this clone. Its target antigen remains unknown. No much larger clone is present one base from it, and per-base qualities are unavailable. TCRbeta CDR3 regions were amplified from genomic DNA using the immunoSEQ Assay, a bias-controlled multiplex PCR. The paper's processing steps were these. The number of nucleated cells in each sample was estimated from the amplification of reference gene primers within the assay. Sequence reads were collapsed and filtered to measure the absolute abundance of every unique TCRbeta CDR3 rearrangement. Productive Simpson clonality was computed per sample as the square root of Simpson's diversity index over productive rearrangements. TCRdb limited this immuneACCESS table to in-frame rearrangements with V and J called. A share of clones is missing; checked studies link under half to unresolved V genes, and the rest is unexplained. Clone size and the V and J calls come from that table; the DNA yielded D and trimming. The sample records roughly 520,000 clones, 85% to 90% of which are singletons. The top ten constitute 1.5% to 2% of the sample.

The clonotype originates from a middle-aged woman who had recovered from COVID-19. The rearranged chain carries TRBV11-2 and TRBJ1-2, and 9 junction bases match TRBD1. The sequenced sample consisted of PBMCs or T cells enriched from blood (not recorded which). The nucleotide sequence is TGTGCCAGCAGCTCAGGGGCGACAGGGGGACGGACTCCCCGGGGCTACACCTTC. This is translated as CASSSGATGGRTPRGYTF.